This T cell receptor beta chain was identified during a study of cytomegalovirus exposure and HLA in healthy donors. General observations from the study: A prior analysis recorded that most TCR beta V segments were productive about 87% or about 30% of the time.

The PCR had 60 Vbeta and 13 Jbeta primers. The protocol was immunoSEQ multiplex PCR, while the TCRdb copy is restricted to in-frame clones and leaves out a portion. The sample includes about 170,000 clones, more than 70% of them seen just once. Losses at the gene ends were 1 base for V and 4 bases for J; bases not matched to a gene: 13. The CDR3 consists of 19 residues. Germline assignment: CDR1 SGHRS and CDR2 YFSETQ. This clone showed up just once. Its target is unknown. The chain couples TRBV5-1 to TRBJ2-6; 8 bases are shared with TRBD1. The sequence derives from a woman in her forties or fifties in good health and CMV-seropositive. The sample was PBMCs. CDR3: CASSLFGTGSTRGANVLTF. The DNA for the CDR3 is TGCGCCAGCAGCTTGTTTGGGACAGGCTCCACGAGAGGGGCCAACGTCCTGACTTTC.